This T cell receptor (beta chain) was profiled in a study of shared clonotypes between healthy human individuals. Overall study findings and caveats: Roughly 5% of naive CD4 clonotypes were shared across several donors.

With regard to this clone: Antigen unknown.

The length of the CDR3 is 14 residues. Germline CDR1 reads SEHNR; CDR2 reads FQNEAQ (reference sequence). The germline V and J ends were trimmed by 3 bases and 0 bases, with 9 bases remaining between them. The protocol was immunoSEQ multiplex PCR, while the TCRdb copy is restricted to in-frame clones and leaves out a portion. The sample carries over 850,000 clones, around 82% recorded once. The V and J genes are TRBV7-9 and TRBJ2-7; D tentatively reads TRBD1 or TRBD2 (5 bases each). Specimen: memory CD4+ T cells from PBMCs. Subset described: CD45RA-negative fraction. The TCR was taken from a man aged 18 to 35 in good health. Some clones in this sample may be carry-over from other donors' samples. In nucleotides, the CDR3 is TGTGCCAGCAGCTTCGCCGGGACCTCCTACGAGCAGTACTTC. This encodes CASSFAGTSYEQYF.